The 18 T cell receptor beta chains below were found in one sample sequenced in a study of T cells in Graves' hyperthyroidism and ophthalmopathy. RNA transcripts yielded amplified TCR beta CDR3 regions. An initial round of RT-PCR targeting the TCR CDR3 relied on the HTBI primer set. TCRdb re-called the multiplex PCR reads through MiXCR, storing one row per CDR3 protein. The profile shows about 420,000 distinct CDR3 sequences, roughly an eighth of them singletons. Source material: blood. The receptors originated from a woman between 18 and 29 years old with Graves' hyperthyroidism.

V usage is TRBV15 and J usage is TRBJ2-2; TRBD2 aligns across 7 bases. The V and J ends lost 2 bases and 1 base, in that order; junction bases with no gene match: 1. Germline V gives CDR1 LNHNV, CDR2 YYDKDF (reference sequence). This CDR3 is built from 15 residues. CDR3 bases: TGTGCCACCAGCAGATCGGGGGGGAACACCGGGGAGCTGTTTTTT. It is translated as CATSRSGGNTGELFF.

This chain connects TRBV29-1 to TRBJ1-1, with TRBD1 matching over 9 bases. CDR1 and CDR2 from the germline V gene are SQVTM and ANQGSEA. J lost 1 base, V lost 6 bases, and 3 bases had no gene match. This CDR3 is built from 13 residues. The CDR3 region has the DNA TGCAGCGTCGACAGGGGGACGAACACTGAAGCTTTCTTT. Protein sequence: CSVDRGTNTEAFF.

This clonotype was seen only a few times. J is TRBJ2-5 and V is TRBV5-5, with TRBD1 as a possible D gene (5 bases). CDR1 and CDR2 (germline): SGHKS, YYEKEE (reference sequence). Trimming shortened V by 0 bases and J by 3 bases, and 12 bases separated the two germline ends. The CDR3 runs 15 residues. The CDR3 loop is CASSLGAGIKETQYF. CDR3 coding DNA: TGTGCCAGCAGCTTGGGCGCAGGGATAAAAGAGACCCAGTACTTC.

The chain employs TRBV6-2 or TRBV6-3 and TRBJ1-2; perhaps TRBD1 as D (5 bases). This CDR3 contains 12 residues. Germline CDR1 MNHEY, CDR2 SVGEGT. V was pared by 7 bases and J by 5 bases, with 11 bases between. CDR3 coding DNA: TGTGCCAGCAAGGGGCTTTATTATGGCTACACCTTC. The encoded protein is CASKGLYYGYTF.

This clonotype has ten or more counts. The chain couples TRBV7-2 to TRBJ2-5; 14 nucleotides agree with TRBD2. The CDR3 has 17 residues. Germline V CDR1 and CDR2: SGHTA, FQGNSA. The junction had 10 bases not matched to a gene; V was cut back by 5 bases and J by 5 bases. In DNA form, the CDR3 reads TGTGCCAGCAGCCCCCCCGGACTAGCGGGAGGCCGGGAGACCCAGTACTTC. Protein: CASSPPGLAGGRETQYF.

There are a few counts of this clonotype. The chain joins TRBV20-1 to TRBJ2-5; D is uncertain. The CDR3 runs 13 residues. The V and J ends lost 0 bases and 5 bases respectively, with 10 bases between them. Germline assignment: CDR1 DFQATT and CDR2 SNEGSKA (reference sequence). The CDR3 spells CSARDPLWETQYF. The CDR3 DNA reads as TGCAGTGCTAGAGATCCCCTTTGGGAGACCCAGTACTTC.

The chain links TRBV5-1 to TRBJ1-1; weak D call: TRBD1 (6 bases). Germline-derived CDR1 and CDR2 are SGHRS and YFSETQ. Trimming took off 4 bases at V and 0 bases at J, with 16 bases between the two ends. The CDR3 runs to 16 residues. CDR3 sequence: CASSSGGLNMNTEAFF. Written as DNA, the CDR3 is TGCGCCAGCAGCAGCGGGGGGCTCAATATGAACACTGAAGCTTTCTTT.

The V gene is TRBV20-1, the J gene TRBJ2-7; no clear D. This CDR3 has 13 amino acids. The germline gives CDR1 DFQATT, CDR2 SNEGSKA (reference sequence). V dropped 6 bases and J dropped 3 bases, with 15 bases sitting between them. CDR3 in amino acids: CSAPGQKDYEQYF. In DNA, the CDR3 is TGCAGTGCGCCAGGCCAAAAAGACTACGAGCAGTACTTC.

In its sample, this clonotype was seen a few times. The genes are TRBV9 and TRBJ2-1; possibly TRBD1 or TRBD2 for D (6 bases each). Germline V CDR1 and CDR2: SGDLS, YYNGEE. V lost 1 base to trimming and J lost 5 bases, with 13 bases between them. The CDR3 runs 15 residues. The CDR3, as DNA: TGTGCCAGCAGCGTATTGGAGGGGGTTAACAATGAGCAGTTCTTC. Translation gives CASSVLEGVNNEQFF.

The V and J genes are TRBV13 and TRBJ2-3; 12 nucleotides align to TRBD2. CDR1 and CDR2 (germline): PRHDT, FYEKMQ (reference sequence). Germline trimming cut 2 bases from V and 5 bases from J; bases unmatched to any gene: 5. CDR3 length: 16 residues. The CDR3, as DNA: TGTGCCAGCAGCTTACTAGCGGGAGGGCCTGTAGATACGCAGTATTTT. Translation gives CASSLLAGGPVDTQYF.

This clonotype was counted at least ten times. V gene TRBV28 combines with J gene TRBJ1-6, with a possible D match to TRBD1 (6 bases). V lost 6 bases and J 0 bases, leaving 12 bases between the germline ends. The CDR3 runs to 16 residues. Germline CDR1 is MDHEN and CDR2 is SYDVKM. CDR3 sequence: CASRAGVASYNSPLHF. CDR3 DNA: TGTGCCAGCAGGGCAGGGGTTGCCTCCTATAATTCACCCCTCCACTTT.

This clonotype has at least ten counts. The chain links TRBV6-1 to TRBJ1-2; D not resolved. The V end was cut by 6 bases, the J end by 0 bases, with 23 bases between. Germline values: CDR1 MNHNS, CDR2 SASEGT. The CDR3 has 18 residues. This CDR3 reads CASRKPLTTTVANYGYTF. The DNA for the CDR3 is TGTGCCAGCAGGAAACCCCTAACGACGACCGTTGCTAACTATGGCTACACCTTC.

This clonotype showed up many times. The CDR3 region has the DNA TGTGCCACCGGAGGGGACCGCGACTCCTACGAGCAGTACTTC. Protein sequence: CATGGDRDSYEQYF. The chain uses TRBV30 and TRBJ2-7; TRBD2 is a possible D gene (6 bases). The CDR3 covers 14 residues. Germline-derived CDR1 and CDR2 are GTSNPN and SVGIG (reference sequence). V shed 8 bases and J shed 0 bases, with 17 bases lying between them. The whole variable domain, remainder taken from reference TRBV30 and TRBJ2-7, is SQTIHQWPATLVQPVGSPLSLECTVEGTSNPNLYWYRQAAGRGLQLLFYSVGIGQISSEVPQNLSASRPQDRQFILSSKKLLLSDSGFYLCATGGDRDSYEQYFGPGTRLTVT.

This clonotype turned up a few times. J is TRBJ2-5 and V is TRBV11-2; 8 bases are shared with TRBD2. This CDR3 region has 19 residues. V lost 7 bases and J lost 4; bases outside the gene matches: 23. Germline-derived CDR1 and CDR2 are SGHAT and FQNNGV. This CDR3 is CASTPGTGGGNNLGETQYF. CDR3 DNA: TGTGCCAGCACCCCGGGGACGGGGGGGGGGAATAATCTTGGAGAGACCCAGTACTTC.

This clonotype was counted only a few times. The chain uses TRBV20-1 and TRBJ2-3; 12 nucleotides agree with TRBD2. The length of the CDR3 is 16 residues. Germline lookup yields CDR1 DFQATT and CDR2 SNEGSKA (reference sequence). After removal of 6 bases from V and 6 bases from J, the junction contained 13 bases not matched to a gene. CDR3 residues: CSALVASGRAMDTQYF. The CDR3 DNA follows: TGCAGTGCCTTAGTGGCTAGCGGGAGGGCCATGGATACGCAGTATTTT.

Comment on this clonotype: This may come from a read error, since a much larger clone is one base off. The gene calls are TRBV28 and TRBJ1-5; 7 bases fit TRBD1. Germline loops: CDR1 MDHEN, CDR2 SYDVKM. The CDR3 runs to 16 residues. CDR3 region: CVSSQRQGSGNQPQHF. The CDR3 nucleotides read TGTGTCAGCAGTCAAAGACAGGGCAGTGGCAATCAGCCCCAGCATTTT.

In its sample, this clonotype was seen many times. The V and J genes are TRBV7-3 and TRBJ2-5; 11 bases fit TRBD2. This CDR3 region has 13 residues. V lost 8 bases to trimming and J lost 6 bases; unmatched junction nucleotides: 5. From germline, CDR1 is SGHTA and CDR2 FQGTGA. The CDR3 coding sequence is TGTGCCAGCGGCCTAGCGGGAGGACAGACCCAGTACTTC. Its protein is CASGLAGGQTQYF.

This clonotype came up many times. The gene calls are TRBV25-1 and TRBJ1-1, with D uncertain. The CDR3 length is 15 residues. Germline V gene lookup returns CDR1 MGHDK and CDR2 SYGVNS. Deletions cut 0 bases from V and 1 base from J, with 9 bases between. CDR3 nucleotides: TGTGCCAGCAGTGAATACGAGGCACAGAACACTGAAGCTTTCTTT. Amino acid sequence: CASSEYEAQNTEAFF.